This T cell receptor (beta chain) stems from a study of blood T cell repertoires in COVID-19 (dated by TCRdb to the early 2020s). For context, the study as a whole: Collaborator samples came from the United States, Italy and Spain and covered acute and convalescent phases of COVID-19. The material from the prospective study consisted of cDNA or gDNA derived from T cells, B-cell-depleted T cells, or PBMCs. Deeply sampled blood TCRbeta repertoires from subjects exposed to, actively infected with, or recovered from COVID-19 were included in the dataset. The repertoires were released in a freely available public database meant as a resource for research on the immune response to SARS-CoV-2. The samples were drawn from two sources: the first 160 participants of the ongoing ImmuneRACE study, and 1,254 subjects contributed by 6 global collaborators. A de-identified subject ID, COVID-19 status, age in years and sex were almost always included in the sample metadata. Where available, HLA class I and class II types were obtained from metadata supplied by the sample provider rather than from assay-based typing. Results the study describes overall, beyond this receptor: Clinical and demographic metadata were provided uncurated, with the amount varying by source and participant.

Each collaborating institution followed its own protocols to collect whole blood in K2EDTA tubes. Collaborator samples were shipped for TCRbeta analysis as frozen whole blood, isolated PBMCs, or DNA extracted from either sample type. With regard to this clone: Its binding antigen is unknown. No quality values exist for individual bases; no much larger clone is one base distant.

Looking up the germline V gene yields CDR1 KGHSH and CDR2 LQKENI. There are 15 amino acids in the CDR3, from cysteine to phenylalanine inclusive. Of the read, only the CDR3 DNA is kept; its 45 bases are in frame from base 1. V is pruned by 1 base and J by 2 bases, leaving 2 bases of the junction without a gene match. TCRbeta CDR3 regions were amplified from genomic DNA by means of the immunoSEQ Assay, a bias-controlled multiplex PCR. Per the authors' processing: The number of nucleated cells in each sample was estimated from the amplification of reference gene primers within the assay. Sequence reads were collapsed and filtered to measure the absolute abundance of every unique TCRbeta CDR3 rearrangement. For each sample, productive Simpson clonality was calculated as the square root of Simpson's diversity index across productive rearrangements. Imported from immuneACCESS, the table was reduced by TCRdb to in-frame sequences with V and J called. These copies leave out some clones; in studies compared against another copy, an unresolved V gene accounts for under half, and the cause of the remainder is not known. Clone size and the V and J calls come from that table; the DNA yielded D and trimming. The sample table records about 160,000 clones; approximately 90% of these occur just once. In total, the top ten clones hold about 4.1% of the sample.

This clonotype was sampled from an older woman with active or convalescent COVID-19. Recombination connected TRBV18 to TRBJ2-1; 7 bases in the middle match TRBD1. The source material was peripheral blood. CDR3 protein: CASSPQQGTYNEQFF. The DNA sequence follows: TGTGCCAGCTCACCACAACAGGGGACCTACAATGAGCAGTTCTTC. The entire variable domain, with the stretches around the CDR3 drawn from the reference TRBV18 and TRBJ2-1 proteins, is NAGVMQNPRHLVRRRGQEARLRCSPMKGHSHVYWYRQLPEEGLKFMVYLQKENIIDESGMPKERFSAEFPKEGPSILRIQQVVRGDSAAYFCASSPQQGTYNEQFFGPGTRLTVL.